This T cell receptor beta chain was identified during a study of blood T cells in healthy people across ages. Notes on the study in general: Changes seen in expanded clonotypes were possibly confounded by donor CMV status left unknown.

A word on this clonotype: Its antigen remains unknown.

The authors ran a second PCR of roughly 6 to 12 cycles using a sample-barcoded 5' primer and a J-beta primer mix. TCRdb reprocessed the 5' RACE reads with MiXCR, giving one entry per CDR3 protein. The sample comprises roughly 1,800,000 distinct CDR3 sequences, roughly 50% of which are singletons, and around 2.1% rests with the top ten. V lost 2 bases to trimming and J lost 0 bases; unmatched junction nucleotides: 3. The CDR3 has 17 residues. Germline CDR1 and CDR2: LGHNA and YNFKEQ. V gene TRBV4-2 combines with J gene TRBJ2-3, with 12 bases identical to TRBD2. The clonotype comes from a middle-aged woman in good health. Sequenced sample: blood. CDR3 sequence reads: CASSQTGLAGSTDTQYF. CDR3 nucleotide sequence: TGTGCCAGCAGCCAAACCGGACTAGCGGGGAGCACAGATACGCAGTATTTT.